This T cell receptor beta chain was sequenced in a study of graft-versus-host responses after intestinal transplantation. Across the whole study: Anti-thymocyte globulin was used for induction in all recipients, who then took tacrolimus and steroids for roughly 3 years.

Concerning this clone: Its antigen is unidentified.

Trimming stripped 4 bases from V and 3 bases from J, with 7 bases between. The V gene's germline CDR1 is MNHEY and CDR2 SVGAGI. This CDR3 comprises 13 residues. TCRdb's copy holds only in-frame clones and misses some; the assay was immunoSEQ multiplex PCR. In the table there are about 90,000 clones, approximately 90% of which are singletons. Sequencing was performed on unstimulated CD4+ T cells sorted from spleen or lymph node cells, taken before transplant. The chain has TRBV6-5 and TRBJ2-1, with D hard to call. The receptor comes from a human donor who was the organ donor for an intestinal transplant. The CDR3 loop is CASSLDSYNEQFF. The CDR3 DNA follows: TGTGCCAGCAGTTTAGATAGCTACAATGAGCAGTTCTTC.